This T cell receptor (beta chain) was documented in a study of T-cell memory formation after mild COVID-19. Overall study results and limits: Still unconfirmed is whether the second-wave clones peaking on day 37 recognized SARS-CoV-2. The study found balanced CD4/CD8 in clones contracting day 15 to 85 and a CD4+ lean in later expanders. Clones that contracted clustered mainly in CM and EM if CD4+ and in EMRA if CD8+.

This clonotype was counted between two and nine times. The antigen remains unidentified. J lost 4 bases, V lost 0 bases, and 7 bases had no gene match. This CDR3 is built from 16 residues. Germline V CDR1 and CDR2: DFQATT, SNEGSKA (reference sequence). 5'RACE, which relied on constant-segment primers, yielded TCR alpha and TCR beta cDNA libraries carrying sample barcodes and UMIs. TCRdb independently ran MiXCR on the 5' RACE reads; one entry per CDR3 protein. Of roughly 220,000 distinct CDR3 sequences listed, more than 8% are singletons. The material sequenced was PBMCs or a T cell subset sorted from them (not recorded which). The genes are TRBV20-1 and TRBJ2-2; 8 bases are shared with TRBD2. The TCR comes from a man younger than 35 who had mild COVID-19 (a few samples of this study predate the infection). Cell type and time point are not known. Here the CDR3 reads CSARDPGGPGTGELFF. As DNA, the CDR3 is TGCAGTGCTAGAGATCCGGGGGGGCCGGGCACCGGGGAGCTGTTTTTT.